Many counts were recorded for the clone carrying this T cell receptor (beta chain). The data were taken from a study of naive and memory T cell subsets. Treatment in this sample: skin biopsy from PPD injection site in Mantoux-positive individual. TCR cDNA received a 3' ligated oligonucleotide that carried a UMI. Ligated cDNA underwent four rounds of PCR with nested alpha and beta constant region primers and SP2. Alpha and beta constant region primers primed reverse transcription for blood and skin samples. MiXCR, applied by TCRdb to the UMI-ligation and nested PCR reads, yields one record per CDR3 protein. The sample has tens of thousands of distinct CDR3 sequences, 6% seen once. Germline CDR1 is DFQATT and CDR2 is SNEGSKA (reference sequence). V was pared by 0 bases and J by 0 bases, with 9 bases between. The CDR3 runs to 15 residues.

The receptor was derived from an adult in good health. The chain is built from TRBV20-1 and TRBJ2-4; D call uncertain. The sequencing here drew on skin, taken from a tuberculin skin test site. The DNA for the CDR3 is TGCAGTGCTAGAGAGATGAGGCTAGCCAAAAACATTCAGTACTTC. Residues: CSAREMRLAKNIQYF.